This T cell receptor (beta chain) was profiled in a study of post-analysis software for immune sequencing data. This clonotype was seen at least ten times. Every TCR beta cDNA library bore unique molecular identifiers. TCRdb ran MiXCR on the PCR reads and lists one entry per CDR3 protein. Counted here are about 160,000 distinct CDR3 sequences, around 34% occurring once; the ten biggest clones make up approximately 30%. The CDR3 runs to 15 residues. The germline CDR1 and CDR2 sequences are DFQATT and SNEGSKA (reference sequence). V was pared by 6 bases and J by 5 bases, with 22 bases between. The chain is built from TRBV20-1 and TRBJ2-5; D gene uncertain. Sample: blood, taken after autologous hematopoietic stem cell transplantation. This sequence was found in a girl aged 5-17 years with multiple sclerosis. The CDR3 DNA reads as TGCAGTGCAGTGGCGGACGGCCATACCCAGGAGACCCAGTACTTC. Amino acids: CSAVADGHTQETQYF.